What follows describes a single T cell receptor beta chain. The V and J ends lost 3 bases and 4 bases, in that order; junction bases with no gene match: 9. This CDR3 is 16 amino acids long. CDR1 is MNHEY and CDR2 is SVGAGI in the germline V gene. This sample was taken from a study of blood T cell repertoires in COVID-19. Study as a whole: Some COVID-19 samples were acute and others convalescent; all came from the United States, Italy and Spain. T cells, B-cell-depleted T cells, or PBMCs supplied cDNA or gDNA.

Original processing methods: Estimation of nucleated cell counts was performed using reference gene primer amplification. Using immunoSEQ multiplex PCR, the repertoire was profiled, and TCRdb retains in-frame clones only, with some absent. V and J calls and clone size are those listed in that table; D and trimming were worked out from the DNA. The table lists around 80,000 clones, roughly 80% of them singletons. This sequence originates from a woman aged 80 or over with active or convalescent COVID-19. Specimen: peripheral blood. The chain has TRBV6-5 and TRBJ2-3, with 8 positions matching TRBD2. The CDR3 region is CASSYKPGLGADTQYF. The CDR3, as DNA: TGTGCCAGCAGTTATAAACCGGGACTAGGTGCAGATACGCAGTATTTT.